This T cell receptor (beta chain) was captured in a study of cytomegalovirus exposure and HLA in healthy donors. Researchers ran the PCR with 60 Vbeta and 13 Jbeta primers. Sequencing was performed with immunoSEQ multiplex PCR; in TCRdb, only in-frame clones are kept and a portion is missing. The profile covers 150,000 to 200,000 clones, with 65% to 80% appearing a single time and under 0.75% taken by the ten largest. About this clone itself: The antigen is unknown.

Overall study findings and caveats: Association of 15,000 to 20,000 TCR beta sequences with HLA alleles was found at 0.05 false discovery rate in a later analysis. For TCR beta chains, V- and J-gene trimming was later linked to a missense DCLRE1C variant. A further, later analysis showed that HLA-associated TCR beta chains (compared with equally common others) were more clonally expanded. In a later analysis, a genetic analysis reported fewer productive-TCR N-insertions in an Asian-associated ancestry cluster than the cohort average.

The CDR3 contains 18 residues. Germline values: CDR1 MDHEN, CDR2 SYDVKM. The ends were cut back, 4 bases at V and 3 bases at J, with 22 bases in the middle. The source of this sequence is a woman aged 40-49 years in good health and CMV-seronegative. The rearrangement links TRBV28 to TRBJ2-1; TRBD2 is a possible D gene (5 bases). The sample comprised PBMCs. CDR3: CASSSLKRTRSIYNEQFF. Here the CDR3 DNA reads TGTGCCAGCAGTTCCCTTAAGCGGACCAGGTCAATCTACAATGAGCAGTTCTTC. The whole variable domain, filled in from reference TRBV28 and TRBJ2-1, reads DVKVTQSSRYLVKRTGEKVFLECVQDMDHENMFWYRQDPGLGLRLIYFSYDVKMKEKGDIPEGYSVSREKKERFSLILESASTNQTSMYLCASSSLKRTRSIYNEQFFGPGTRLTVL.